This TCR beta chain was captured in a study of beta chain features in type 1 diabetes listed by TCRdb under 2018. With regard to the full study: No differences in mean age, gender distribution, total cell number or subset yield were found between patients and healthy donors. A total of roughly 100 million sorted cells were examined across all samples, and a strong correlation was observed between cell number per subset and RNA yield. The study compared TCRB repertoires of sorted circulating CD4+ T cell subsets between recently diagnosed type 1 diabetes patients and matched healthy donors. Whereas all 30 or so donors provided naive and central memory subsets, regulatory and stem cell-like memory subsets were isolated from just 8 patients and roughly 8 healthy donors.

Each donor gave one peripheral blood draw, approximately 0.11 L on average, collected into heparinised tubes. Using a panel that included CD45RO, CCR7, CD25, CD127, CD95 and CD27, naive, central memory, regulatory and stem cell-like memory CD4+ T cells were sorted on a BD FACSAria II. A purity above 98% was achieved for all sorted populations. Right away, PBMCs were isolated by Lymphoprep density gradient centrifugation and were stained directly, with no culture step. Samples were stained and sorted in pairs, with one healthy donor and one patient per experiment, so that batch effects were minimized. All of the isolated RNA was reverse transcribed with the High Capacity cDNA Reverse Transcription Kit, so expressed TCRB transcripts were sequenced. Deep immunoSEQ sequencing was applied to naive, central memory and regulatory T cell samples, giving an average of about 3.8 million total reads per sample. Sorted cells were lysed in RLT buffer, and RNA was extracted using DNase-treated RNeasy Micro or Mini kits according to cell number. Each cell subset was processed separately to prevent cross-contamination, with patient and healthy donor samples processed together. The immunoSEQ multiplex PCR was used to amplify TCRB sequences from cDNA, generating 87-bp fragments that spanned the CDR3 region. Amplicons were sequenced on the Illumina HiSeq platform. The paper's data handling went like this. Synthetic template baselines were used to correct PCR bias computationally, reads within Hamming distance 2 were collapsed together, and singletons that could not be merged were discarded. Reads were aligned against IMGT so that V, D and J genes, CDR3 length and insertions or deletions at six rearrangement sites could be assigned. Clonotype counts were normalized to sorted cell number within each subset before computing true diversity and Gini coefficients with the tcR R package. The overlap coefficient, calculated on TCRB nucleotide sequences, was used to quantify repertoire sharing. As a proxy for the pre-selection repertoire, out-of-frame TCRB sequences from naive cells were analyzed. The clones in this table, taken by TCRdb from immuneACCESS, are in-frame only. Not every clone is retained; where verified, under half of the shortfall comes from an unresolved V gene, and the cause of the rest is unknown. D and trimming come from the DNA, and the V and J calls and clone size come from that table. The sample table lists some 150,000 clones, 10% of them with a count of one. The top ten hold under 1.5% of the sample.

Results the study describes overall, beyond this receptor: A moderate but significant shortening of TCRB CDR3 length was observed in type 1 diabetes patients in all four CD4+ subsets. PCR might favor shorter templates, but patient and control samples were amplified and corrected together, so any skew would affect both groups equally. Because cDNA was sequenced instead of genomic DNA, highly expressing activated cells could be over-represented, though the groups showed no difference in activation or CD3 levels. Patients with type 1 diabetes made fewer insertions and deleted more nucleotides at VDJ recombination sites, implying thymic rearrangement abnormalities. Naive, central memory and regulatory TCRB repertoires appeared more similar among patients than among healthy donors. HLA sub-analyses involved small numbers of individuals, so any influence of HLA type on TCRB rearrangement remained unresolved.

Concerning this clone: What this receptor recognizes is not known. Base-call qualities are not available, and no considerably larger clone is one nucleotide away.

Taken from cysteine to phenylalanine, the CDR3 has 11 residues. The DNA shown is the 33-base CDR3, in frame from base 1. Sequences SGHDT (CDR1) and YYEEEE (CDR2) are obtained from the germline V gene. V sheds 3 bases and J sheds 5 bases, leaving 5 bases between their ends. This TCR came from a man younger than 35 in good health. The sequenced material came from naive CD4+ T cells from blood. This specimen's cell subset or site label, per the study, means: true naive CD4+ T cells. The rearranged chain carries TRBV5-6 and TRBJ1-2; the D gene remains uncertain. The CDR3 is CASSWAYGYTF. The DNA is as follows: TGTGCCAGCAGCTGGGCATATGGCTACACCTTC.